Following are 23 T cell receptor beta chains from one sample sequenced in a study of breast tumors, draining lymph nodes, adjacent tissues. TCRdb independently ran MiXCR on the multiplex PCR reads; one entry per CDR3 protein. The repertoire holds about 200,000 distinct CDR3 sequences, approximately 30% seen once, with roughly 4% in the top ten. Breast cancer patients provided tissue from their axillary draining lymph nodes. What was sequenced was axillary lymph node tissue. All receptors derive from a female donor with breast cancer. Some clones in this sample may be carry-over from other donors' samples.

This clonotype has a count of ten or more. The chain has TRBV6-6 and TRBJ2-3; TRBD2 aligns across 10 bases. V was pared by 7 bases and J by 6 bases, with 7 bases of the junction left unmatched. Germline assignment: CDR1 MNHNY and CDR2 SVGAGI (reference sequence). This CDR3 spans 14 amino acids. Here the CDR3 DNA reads TGTGCCAGCATCGAGCGGGGGGGGAGGGATACGCAGTATTTT. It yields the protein CASIERGGRDTQYF.

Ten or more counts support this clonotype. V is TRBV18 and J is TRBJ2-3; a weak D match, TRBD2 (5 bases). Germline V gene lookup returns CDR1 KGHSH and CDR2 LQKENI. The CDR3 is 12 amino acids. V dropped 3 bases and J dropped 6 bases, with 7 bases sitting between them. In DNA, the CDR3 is TGTGCCAGCTCACCCCCGGGGGATACGCAGTATTTT. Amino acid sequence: CASSPPGDTQYF.

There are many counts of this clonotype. Here the CDR3 DNA reads TGTGCCAGCAGCGTAGAGGCAAACATCGCGGGAGAGACCCAGTACTTC. Protein: CASSVEANIAGETQYF. The rearrangement uses TRBV9 and TRBJ2-5; D is possibly TRBD2 (5 bases). Trimming pared 0 bases from V and 4 bases from J, leaving 16 bases between. From germline, CDR1 is SGDLS and CDR2 YYNGEE. CDR3 length: 16 amino acids. Variable domain in full (rest from reference TRBV9 and TRBJ2-5): DSGVTQTPKHLITATGQRVTLRCSPRSGDLSVYWYQQSLDQGLQFLIQYYNGEERAKGNILERFSAQQFPDLHSELNLSSLELGDSALYFCASSVEANIAGETQYFGPGTRLLVL.

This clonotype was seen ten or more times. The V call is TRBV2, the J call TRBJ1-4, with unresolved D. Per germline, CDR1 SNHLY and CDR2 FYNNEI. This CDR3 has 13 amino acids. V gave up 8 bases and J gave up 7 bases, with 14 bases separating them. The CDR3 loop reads CASDSPRGEKLFF. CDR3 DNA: TGTGCCAGCGACTCGCCCCGGGGTGAAAAACTGTTTTTT.

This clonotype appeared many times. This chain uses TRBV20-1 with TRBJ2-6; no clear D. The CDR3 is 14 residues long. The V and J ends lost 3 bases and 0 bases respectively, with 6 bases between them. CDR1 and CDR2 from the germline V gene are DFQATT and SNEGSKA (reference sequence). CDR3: CSASSYSGANVLTF. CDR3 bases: TGCAGTGCTAGCTCCTACTCTGGGGCCAACGTCCTGACTTTC.

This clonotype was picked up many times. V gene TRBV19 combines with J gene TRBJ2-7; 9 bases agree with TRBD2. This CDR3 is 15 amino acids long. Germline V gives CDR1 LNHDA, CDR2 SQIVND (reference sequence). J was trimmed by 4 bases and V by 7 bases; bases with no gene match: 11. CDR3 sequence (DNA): TGTGCCAGTAAGAGGCGGGAGGGAACCGTTTACGAGCAGTACTTC. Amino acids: CASKRREGTVYEQYF.

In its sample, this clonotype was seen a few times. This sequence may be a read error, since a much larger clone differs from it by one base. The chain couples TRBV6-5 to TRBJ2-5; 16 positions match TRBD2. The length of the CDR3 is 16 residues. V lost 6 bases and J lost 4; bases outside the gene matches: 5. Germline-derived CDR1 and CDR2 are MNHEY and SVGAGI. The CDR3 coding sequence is TGTGCCAGCAGCGCCGGGACTAGCGGGGGGGGAGAGACCCAGTACTTC. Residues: CASSAGTSGGGETQYF.

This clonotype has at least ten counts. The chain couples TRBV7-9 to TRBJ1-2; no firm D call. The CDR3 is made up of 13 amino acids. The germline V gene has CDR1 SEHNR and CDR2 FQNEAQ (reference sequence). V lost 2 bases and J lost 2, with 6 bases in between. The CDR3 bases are TGTGCCAGCAGCTTATTCCAGAACTATGGCTACACCTTC. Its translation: CASSLFQNYGYTF. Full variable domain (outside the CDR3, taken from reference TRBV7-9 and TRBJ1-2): DTGVSQNPRHKITKRGQNVTFRCDPISEHNRLYWYRQTLGQGPEFLTYFQNEAQLEKSRLLSDRFSAERPKGSFSTLEIQRTEQGDSAMYLCASSLFQNYGYTFGSGTRLTVV.

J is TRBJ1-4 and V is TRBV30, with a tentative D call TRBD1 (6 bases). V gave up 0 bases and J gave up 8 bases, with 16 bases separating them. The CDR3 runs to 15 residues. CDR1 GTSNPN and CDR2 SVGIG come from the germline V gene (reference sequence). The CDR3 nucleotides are TGTGCCTGGAGTGTATGGGGGGCGGTTGGAGAAAAACTGTTTTTT. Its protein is CAWSVWGAVGEKLFF.

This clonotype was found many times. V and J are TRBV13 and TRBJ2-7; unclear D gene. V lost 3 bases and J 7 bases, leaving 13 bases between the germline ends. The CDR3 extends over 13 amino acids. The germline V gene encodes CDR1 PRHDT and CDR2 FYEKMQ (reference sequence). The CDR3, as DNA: TGTGCCAGCAGCTTGACAAACTCGGGTGAGCAGTACTTC. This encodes CASSLTNSGEQYF.

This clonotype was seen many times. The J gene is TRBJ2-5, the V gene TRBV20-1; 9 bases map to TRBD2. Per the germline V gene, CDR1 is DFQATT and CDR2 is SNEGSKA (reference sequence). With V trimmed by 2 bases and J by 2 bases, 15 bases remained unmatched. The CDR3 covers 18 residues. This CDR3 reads CSARPSGTHPPIQETQYF. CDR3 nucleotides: TGCAGTGCTAGACCTAGCGGGACCCACCCCCCAATACAAGAGACCCAGTACTTC.

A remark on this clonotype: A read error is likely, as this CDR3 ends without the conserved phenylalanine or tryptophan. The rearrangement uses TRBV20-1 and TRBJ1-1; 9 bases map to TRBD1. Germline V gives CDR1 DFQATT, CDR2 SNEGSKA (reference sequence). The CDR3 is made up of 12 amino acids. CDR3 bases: TGCGGGACAGGGCCCTTGAACACTGAAGCTTTCGTT. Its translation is CGTGPLNTEAFV.

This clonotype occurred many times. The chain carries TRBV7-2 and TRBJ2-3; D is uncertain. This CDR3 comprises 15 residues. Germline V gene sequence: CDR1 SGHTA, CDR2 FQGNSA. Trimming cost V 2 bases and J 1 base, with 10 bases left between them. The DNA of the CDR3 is TGTGCCAGCAGCTTAATGAGTCGCGGCACAGATACGCAGTATTTT. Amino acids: CASSLMSRGTDTQYF.

CDR3 sequence: CASSSGTSGSYNEQFF. The CDR3 DNA reads TGTGCCAGCAGCTCCGGAACTAGCGGCTCCTACAATGAGCAGTTCTTC. The rearrangement links TRBV5-8 to TRBJ2-1; 8 bases agree with TRBD2. Germline-derived CDR1 and CDR2 are SGHTS and YDEGEE. The CDR3 spans 16 residues. The junction had 5 bases not matched to a gene; V was cut back by 3 bases and J by 0 bases.

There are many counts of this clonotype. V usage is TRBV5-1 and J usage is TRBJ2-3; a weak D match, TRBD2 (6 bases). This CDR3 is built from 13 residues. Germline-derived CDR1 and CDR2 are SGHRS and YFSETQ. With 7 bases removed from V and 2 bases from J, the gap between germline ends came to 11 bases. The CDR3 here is CASGTGDTDTQYF. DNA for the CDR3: TGCGCCAGCGGAACGGGAGACACAGATACGCAGTATTTT.

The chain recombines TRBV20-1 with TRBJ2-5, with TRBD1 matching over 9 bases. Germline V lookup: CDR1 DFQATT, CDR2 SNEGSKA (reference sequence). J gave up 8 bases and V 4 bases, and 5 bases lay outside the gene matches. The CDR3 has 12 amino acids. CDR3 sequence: CSATRTGDTQYF. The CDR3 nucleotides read TGCAGTGCTACCCGGACAGGGGATACCCAGTACTTC.

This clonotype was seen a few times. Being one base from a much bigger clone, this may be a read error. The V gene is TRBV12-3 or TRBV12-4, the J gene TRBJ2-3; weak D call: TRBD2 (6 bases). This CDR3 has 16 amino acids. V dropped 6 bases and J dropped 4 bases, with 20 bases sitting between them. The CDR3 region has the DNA TGTGCCAGCAGCACAGGACTGGGCGGGGCCGCAGATACGCAGTATTTT. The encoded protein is CASSTGLGGAADTQYF.

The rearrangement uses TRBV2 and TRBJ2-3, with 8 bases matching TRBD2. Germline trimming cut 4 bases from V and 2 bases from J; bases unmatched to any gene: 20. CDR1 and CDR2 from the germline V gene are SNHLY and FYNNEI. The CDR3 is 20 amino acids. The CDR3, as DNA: TGTGCCAGCAGTGTTCGCAGCAGCTTGGTTCCGGGGGGGGTCACAGATACGCAGTATTTT. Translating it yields CASSVRSSLVPGGVTDTQYF.

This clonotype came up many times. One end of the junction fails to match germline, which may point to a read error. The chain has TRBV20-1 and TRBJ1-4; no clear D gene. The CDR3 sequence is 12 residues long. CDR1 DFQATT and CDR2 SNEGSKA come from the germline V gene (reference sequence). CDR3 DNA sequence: TGCAGTGCTAGAGATAACCCCGAAAAACCGTTTTTT. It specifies CSARDNPEKPFF.

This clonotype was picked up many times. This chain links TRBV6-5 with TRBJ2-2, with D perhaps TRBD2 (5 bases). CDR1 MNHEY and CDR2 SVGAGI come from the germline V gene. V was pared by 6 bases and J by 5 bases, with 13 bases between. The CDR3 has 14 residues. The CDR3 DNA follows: TGTGCCAGCAGCGACTCACGGAGGACCGGGGAGCTGTTTTTT. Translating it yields CASSDSRRTGELFF.

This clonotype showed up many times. Here the CDR3 DNA reads TGCAGTGCCAGCGACCTAGCGGGAGGGCGACTTTACGAGCAGTACTTC. Translation: CSASDLAGGRLYEQYF. The chain carries TRBV20-1 and TRBJ2-7; TRBD2 matches at 12 bases. Per germline, CDR1 DFQATT and CDR2 SNEGSKA (reference sequence). V shed 6 bases, J shed 4 bases, and the junction held 13 bases outside the gene matches. The CDR3 has 16 amino acids.

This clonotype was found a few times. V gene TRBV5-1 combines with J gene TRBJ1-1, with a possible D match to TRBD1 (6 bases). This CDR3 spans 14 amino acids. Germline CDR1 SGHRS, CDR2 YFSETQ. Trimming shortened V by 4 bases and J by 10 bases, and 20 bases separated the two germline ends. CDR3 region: CASSPKSGAAGAFF. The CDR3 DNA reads TGCGCCAGCAGCCCCAAATCGGGGGCCGCGGGAGCTTTCTTT.

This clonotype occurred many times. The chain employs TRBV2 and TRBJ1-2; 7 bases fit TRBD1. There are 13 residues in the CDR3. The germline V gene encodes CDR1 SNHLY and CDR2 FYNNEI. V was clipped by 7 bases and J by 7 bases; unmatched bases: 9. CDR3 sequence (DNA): TGTGCCAGCAATCTTAACAGGGGTAGTGGCTACACCTTC. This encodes CASNLNRGSGYTF.